The 29 T cell receptor beta chains reported below all come from one sample, sequenced in a study of cytomegalovirus exposure and HLA in healthy donors. This PCR relied on a set of 60 Vbeta primers and 13 Jbeta primers. Method: immunoSEQ multiplex PCR; TCRdb's copy keeps in-frame clones and lacks some. The data contain more than 80,000 clones, 60% to 85% of them singletons. The sequencing input was PBMCs. Source of these receptors: a man younger than 35 in good health and CMV-seropositive.

This chain links TRBV28 with TRBJ1-1, with 12 bases aligning to TRBD1. In germline, CDR1 is MDHEN, CDR2 SYDVKM. The CDR3 is 15 amino acids. The V gene end was trimmed by 5 bases and the J gene end by 9 bases; junction bases not matched to a gene: 10. The CDR3 sequence is CASSPLGTGGGKAFF. The DNA for the CDR3 is TGTGCCAGCAGTCCATTAGGGACAGGGGGCGGAAAAGCTTTCTTT.

The chain links TRBV18 to TRBJ1-2; D not certain. CDR1 KGHSH and CDR2 LQKENI come from the germline V gene. The CDR3 runs 20 residues. V dropped 2 bases and J dropped 5 bases, with 30 bases sitting between them. Here the CDR3 reads CASSPIDSWRRKRRDYGYTF. The DNA for the CDR3 is TGTGCCAGCTCACCAATTGATTCGTGGCGGAGGAAGAGACGTGATTATGGCTACACCTTC.

The sample holds a few counts of this clone. This rearrangement joins TRBV6-6 to TRBJ2-7, with a weak D call TRBD2 (6 bases). This CDR3 is built from 12 residues. Trimming pared 10 bases from V and 5 bases from J, leaving 15 bases between. The germline gives CDR1 MNHNY, CDR2 SVGAGI (reference sequence). The CDR3: CATWRAADEQYF. CDR3 coding DNA: TGTGCCACCTGGAGGGCAGCCGACGAGCAGTACTTC.

This chain joins TRBV10-3 and TRBJ2-7; TRBD1 matches at 10 bases. The CDR3 loop spans 16 amino acids. CDR1 and CDR2 from the germline V gene are ENHRY and SYGVKD. The V and J ends lost 4 bases and 7 bases, in that order; junction bases with no gene match: 13. The CDR3 reads CAISGRPGQGREEQYF. The CDR3, as DNA: TGTGCCATCAGTGGCCGACCGGGACAGGGGAGGGAGGAGCAGTACTTC.

The chain is built from TRBV6-5 and TRBJ2-7; 10 nucleotides agree with TRBD2. Per the germline V gene, CDR1 is MNHEY and CDR2 is SVGAGI. Losses at the gene ends were 3 bases for V and 3 bases for J; bases not matched to a gene: 8. The length of the CDR3 is 16 residues. The CDR3: CASSYWGASGSYEQYF. CDR3 sequence (DNA): TGTGCCAGCAGTTATTGGGGGGCTAGCGGGAGCTACGAGCAGTACTTC.

Details on this clone: Relative to the germline gene, one junction end is altered; a read error may explain this. V is TRBV5-4 and J is TRBJ1-1; no definite D call. Germline V CDR1 and CDR2: SGHNT, YYREEE (reference sequence). The CDR3 consists of 11 residues. The CDR3 DNA reads TGTGCCAGCGGGGAGAACACTGAAGCCTTCTTT. This gives the protein CASGENTEAFF.

The chain carries TRBV4-2 and TRBJ2-3; 7 bases match TRBD1. The CDR3 contains 16 residues. Trimming took 3 bases from V and 6 from J; bases not matched to a gene: 12. CDR1 and CDR2 from the germline V gene are LGHNA and YNFKEQ. CDR3 protein: CASSHDTDRLRDTQYF. As DNA, the CDR3 is TGTGCCAGCAGCCATGATACGGACAGGCTAAGGGATACGCAGTATTTT.

The chain joins TRBV11-2 to TRBJ1-1; D not resolved. V was pared by 3 bases and J by 4 bases, with 6 bases between. Germline lookup yields CDR1 SGHAT and CDR2 FQNNGV. The CDR3 has 12 amino acids. Here the CDR3 DNA reads TGTGCCAGCAGCTTCGGGAGCACTGAAGCTTTCTTT. It specifies CASSFGSTEAFF. Full variable domain (missing parts from reference TRBV11-2 and TRBJ1-1): EAGVAQSPRYKIIEKRQSVAFWCNPISGHATLYWYQQILGQGPKLLIQFQNNGVVDDSQLPKDRFSAERLKGVDSTLKIQPAKLEDSAVYLCASSFGSTEAFFGQGTRLTVV.

This rearrangement joins TRBV7-9 to TRBJ1-1; no clear D gene. CDR1 is SEHNR and CDR2 is FQNEAQ in the germline V gene (reference sequence). With 5 bases removed from V and 10 bases from J, the gap between germline ends came to 14 bases. The CDR3 loop spans 12 amino acids. As DNA, the CDR3 is TGTGCCAGCAGCCGTGTGTCAGAACGAGCTTTCTTT. Translating it yields CASSRVSERAFF.

This clone occurred once. This chain joins TRBV18 and TRBJ2-5; D not resolved. The V gene's germline CDR1 is KGHSH and CDR2 LQKENI. The V end lost 5 bases, the J end lost 5 bases, and 12 bases lay between the germline ends. This CDR3 region has 13 residues. This chain's CDR3 is CASSIQSVETQYF. Here the CDR3 DNA reads TGTGCCAGCTCAATCCAATCGGTGGAGACCCAGTACTTC.

The chain links TRBV27 to TRBJ1-1; no clear D gene. The CDR3 is 13 amino acids. The germline V gene encodes CDR1 MNHEY and CDR2 SMNVEV (reference sequence). Trimming removed 3 bases at V and 3 bases at J, with 8 bases between. CDR3 in amino acids: CASSFRRYTEAFF. The CDR3 coding sequence is TGTGCCAGCAGTTTTAGGAGATACACTGAAGCTTTCTTT.

The CDR3 DNA reads TGCGCCAGCAGCCATGTCCCAGTCTCCTACAATGAGCAGTTCTTC. Translation: CASSHVPVSYNEQFF. The chain recombines TRBV4-1 with TRBJ2-1; D gene ambiguous. Per the germline V gene, CDR1 is MGHRA and CDR2 is YSYEKL. The CDR3 has 15 amino acids. Between the trimmed V and J ends, which lost 3 bases and 0 bases, there was a span of 9 bases.

This clone was found once. This chain uses TRBV6-4 with TRBJ2-5; 12 bases match TRBD1. V lost 4 bases and J lost 4; bases outside the gene matches: 4. CDR3 length: 15 residues. Germline CDR1 reads MRHNA; CDR2 reads SNTAGT. The CDR3 is CASSGGDRGRETQYF. As DNA, the CDR3 is TGTGCCAGCAGTGGGGGGGACAGGGGGCGAGAGACCCAGTACTTC.

This chain links TRBV4-1 with TRBJ2-1; 7 bases align to TRBD1. Trimming cost V 0 bases and J 4 bases; bases outside gene matches: 12. This CDR3 is 18 amino acids long. Per germline, CDR1 MGHRA and CDR2 YSYEKL. CDR3 DNA sequence: TGCGCCAGCAGCCAAGATTTCATATGGGGGACAGATTACAATGAGCAGTTCTTC. Protein: CASSQDFIWGTDYNEQFF.

This chain links TRBV7-3 with TRBJ1-2; possible D gene TRBD1, 5 bases. V lost 4 bases, J lost 6 bases, and 12 bases lay in between. CDR1 and CDR2 from the germline V gene are SGHTA and FQGTGA. The CDR3 has 13 residues. As DNA, the CDR3 is TGTGCCAGCAGCTCAGGGTTAGGGCATGGCTACACCTTC. This codes for CASSSGLGHGYTF.

This clone was detected a few times. The chain couples TRBV4-1 to TRBJ2-7; 7 bases match TRBD2. The CDR3 sequence is 15 residues long. V lost 4 bases, J lost 4 bases, and 10 bases stayed unmatched. Germline V gene sequence: CDR1 MGHRA, CDR2 YSYEKL. The CDR3 nucleotides are TGCGCCAGCAGCCTGGGGGGAGGGTCCGAGTACGAGCAGTACTTC. Translation: CASSLGGGSEYEQYF.

The chain joins TRBV4-1 to TRBJ1-1; D perhaps matches TRBD1 (5 bases). The germline V gene encodes CDR1 MGHRA and CDR2 YSYEKL. The V and J ends lost 0 bases and 3 bases respectively, with 14 bases between them. The CDR3 consists of 16 residues. The CDR3, as DNA: TGCGCCAGCAGCCAAGATGGGGGACGGGGGGACACTGAAGCTTTCTTT. This gives the protein CASSQDGGRGDTEAFF.

This clone was observed a few times. This chain connects TRBV6-5 to TRBJ1-2, with TRBD1 identical over 8 bases. The V and J ends lost 7 bases and 4 bases, in that order; junction bases with no gene match: 8. This CDR3 has 14 amino acids. The germline CDR1 and CDR2 sequences are MNHEY and SVGAGI. The CDR3 protein is CASTQQGVGYGYTF. The CDR3 DNA reads as TGTGCCAGCACCCAACAGGGGGTGGGCTATGGCTACACCTTC.

V usage is TRBV28 and J usage is TRBJ1-5, with 9 bases identical to TRBD1. CDR3 size: 15 residues. Losses at the gene ends were 8 bases for V and 10 bases for J; bases not matched to a gene: 15. Germline CDR1 MDHEN, CDR2 SYDVKM. The CDR3 DNA follows: TGTGCCAGCGGCTACGGGGACAGGGCGCGTAGTCCCCAGCATTTT. It translates to CASGYGDRARSPQHF.

The chain combines TRBV5-6 with TRBJ1-1; D gene ambiguous. The V gene's germline CDR1 is SGHDT and CDR2 YYEEEE. V was cut by 0 bases and J by 6 bases, with 3 bases left in between. The CDR3 is 11 residues long. As DNA, the CDR3 is TGTGCCAGCAGCTTGGCAGCTGAAGCTTTCTTT. As protein: CASSLAAEAFF. Supplemented by reference TRBV5-6 and TRBJ1-1, the full variable domain reads DAGVTQSPTHLIKTRGQQVTLRCSPKSGHDTVSWYQQALGQGPQFIFQYYEEEERQRGNFPDRFSGHQFPNYSSELNVNALLLGDSALYLCASSLAAEAFFGQGTRLTVV.

The chain links TRBV28 to TRBJ1-5; D is uncertain. Trimming pared 7 bases from V and 6 bases from J, leaving 10 bases between. Germline V lookup: CDR1 MDHEN, CDR2 SYDVKM. The CDR3 is made up of 12 amino acids. CDR3: CASISVAQPQHF. DNA of the CDR3: TGTGCCAGCATTAGTGTCGCTCAGCCCCAGCATTTT.

V is TRBV13 and J is TRBJ1-3, with D uncertain. Trimming removed 3 bases at V and 4 bases at J, with 10 bases between. The CDR3 loop spans 14 amino acids. CDR1 is PRHDT and CDR2 is FYEKMQ in the germline V gene (reference sequence). The CDR3 protein is CASSFQDWGNTIYF. The CDR3 DNA reads TGTGCCAGCAGCTTCCAGGACTGGGGAAACACCATATATTTT.

This clone was seen once. The V and J genes are TRBV25-1 and TRBJ2-5; D possibly corresponds to TRBD2 (6 bases). CDR3 length: 15 amino acids. Trimming cost V 4 bases and J 5 bases, with 17 bases left between them. Germline CDR1 is MGHDK and CDR2 is SYGVNS. The CDR3 DNA follows: TGTGCCAGCAGTGCAAACGAACGGGGGTGGGAGACCCAGTACTTC. Encoded protein: CASSANERGWETQYF.

The chain carries TRBV6-6 and TRBJ2-7; D is unclear. The germline V gene has CDR1 MNHNY and CDR2 SVGAGI (reference sequence). CDR3 length: 12 residues. V shed 6 bases and J shed 3 bases, with 9 bases lying between them. The CDR3 sequence is CASSQRFYEQYF. The CDR3 DNA sequence: TGTGCCAGCAGCCAGCGCTTCTACGAGCAGTACTTC.

The chain combines TRBV29-1 with TRBJ1-1; 7 nucleotides match TRBD1. This CDR3 spans 14 amino acids. The germline CDR1 and CDR2 sequences are SQVTM and ANQGSEA. The trim removed 7 bases at V and 2 bases at J, leaving 10 bases unmatched. The DNA for the CDR3 is TGCAGCGCCTATGGACAGGACTTAAACACTGAAGCTTTCTTT. Translation gives CSAYGQDLNTEAFF.

The chain recombines TRBV4-1 with TRBJ2-7; the match to TRBD2 covers 7 bases. CDR1 and CDR2 from the germline V gene are MGHRA and YSYEKL. This CDR3 spans 15 amino acids. Losses at the gene ends were 1 base for V and 5 bases for J; bases not matched to a gene: 8. CDR3 nucleotides: TGCGCCAGCAGCCAAGTTTGGACTAGGGACCACGAGCAGTACTTC. Residues: CASSQVWTRDHEQYF.

This chain links TRBV5-1 with TRBJ2-3, with D unresolved. The germline CDR1 and CDR2 sequences are SGHRS and YFSETQ. The V gene lost 4 bases and the J gene lost 1 base, with 16 bases spanning the gap. The CDR3 length is 16 residues. In DNA form, the CDR3 reads TGCGCCAGCAGCCGGTCACAACGGGTCGGCACAGATACGCAGTATTTT. Protein sequence: CASSRSQRVGTDTQYF.

This clone occurred a few times. The chain combines TRBV4-1 with TRBJ1-4, with 9 bases that match TRBD1. CDR1 is MGHRA, CDR2 YSYEKL, per germline. This CDR3 contains 17 residues. J gave up 3 bases and V 0 bases, and 5 bases lay outside the gene matches. In DNA, the CDR3 is TGCGCCAGCAGCCAAGAGGGACAGGGCCGGGCTAATGAAAAACTGTTTTTT. This gives the protein CASSQEGQGRANEKLFF.

V usage is TRBV27 and J usage is TRBJ2-7; 8 bases are shared with TRBD1. The V gene's germline CDR1 is MNHEY and CDR2 SMNVEV (reference sequence). CDR3 length: 15 amino acids. With 7 bases clipped from V and 7 bases from J, the junction kept 15 bases outside the gene matches. CDR3 bases: TGTGCCAGCACTTCGCGACAGGGGTTCATCGGGGAGCAGTACTTC. Translation: CASTSRQGFIGEQYF.